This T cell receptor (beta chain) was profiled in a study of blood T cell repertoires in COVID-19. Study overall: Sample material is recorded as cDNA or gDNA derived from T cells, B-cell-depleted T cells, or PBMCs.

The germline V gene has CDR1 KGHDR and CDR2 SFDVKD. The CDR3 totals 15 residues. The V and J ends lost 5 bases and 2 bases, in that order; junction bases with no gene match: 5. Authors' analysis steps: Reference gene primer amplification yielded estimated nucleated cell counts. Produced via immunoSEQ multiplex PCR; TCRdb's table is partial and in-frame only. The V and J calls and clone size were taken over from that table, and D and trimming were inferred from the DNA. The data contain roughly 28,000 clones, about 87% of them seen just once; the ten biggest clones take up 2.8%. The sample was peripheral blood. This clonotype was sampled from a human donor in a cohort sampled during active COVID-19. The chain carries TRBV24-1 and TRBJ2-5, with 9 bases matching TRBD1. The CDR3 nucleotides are TGTGCCACCAGTGGACCCGGGACAGGGCAAGAGACCCAGTACTTC. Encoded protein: CATSGPGTGQETQYF.